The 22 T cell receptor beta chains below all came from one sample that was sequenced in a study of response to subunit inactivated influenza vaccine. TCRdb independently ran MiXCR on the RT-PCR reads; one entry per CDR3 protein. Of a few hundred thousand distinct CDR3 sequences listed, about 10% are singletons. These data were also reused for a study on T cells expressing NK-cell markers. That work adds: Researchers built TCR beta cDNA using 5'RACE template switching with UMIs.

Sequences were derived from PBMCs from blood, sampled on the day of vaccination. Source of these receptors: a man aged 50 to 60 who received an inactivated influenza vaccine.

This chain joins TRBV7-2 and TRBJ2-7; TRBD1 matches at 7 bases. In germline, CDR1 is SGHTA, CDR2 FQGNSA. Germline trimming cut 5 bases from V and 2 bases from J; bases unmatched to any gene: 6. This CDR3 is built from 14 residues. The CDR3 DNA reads TGTGCCAGCAGCCAAGGACAGGCCACCTACGAGCAGTACTTC. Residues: CASSQGQATYEQYF.

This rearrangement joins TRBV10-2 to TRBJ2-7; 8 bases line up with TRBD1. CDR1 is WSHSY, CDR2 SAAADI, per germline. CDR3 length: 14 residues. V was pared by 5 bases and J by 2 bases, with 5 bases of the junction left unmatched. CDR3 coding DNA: TGCGCCAGCAGTTTCAGGGGGCTTACCTACGAGCAGTACTTC. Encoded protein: CASSFRGLTYEQYF.

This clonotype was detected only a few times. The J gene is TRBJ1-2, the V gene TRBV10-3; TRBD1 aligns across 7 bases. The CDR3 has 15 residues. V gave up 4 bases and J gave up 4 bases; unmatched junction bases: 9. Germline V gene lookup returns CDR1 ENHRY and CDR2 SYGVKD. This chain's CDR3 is CAISVRDREFYGYTF. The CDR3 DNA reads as TGTGCCATCAGTGTACGAGACAGGGAGTTCTATGGCTACACCTTC.

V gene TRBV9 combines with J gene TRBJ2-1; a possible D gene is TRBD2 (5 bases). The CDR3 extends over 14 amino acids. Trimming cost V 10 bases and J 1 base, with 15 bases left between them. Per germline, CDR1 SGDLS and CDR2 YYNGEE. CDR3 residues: CASPHEGSYNEQFF. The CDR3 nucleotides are TGTGCCTCCCCTCATGAGGGTTCCTACAATGAGCAGTTCTTC.

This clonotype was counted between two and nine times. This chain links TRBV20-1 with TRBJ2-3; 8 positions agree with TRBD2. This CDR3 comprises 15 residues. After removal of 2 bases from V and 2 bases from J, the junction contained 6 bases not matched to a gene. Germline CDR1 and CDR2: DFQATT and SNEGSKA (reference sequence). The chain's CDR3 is CSARSLAEITDTQYF. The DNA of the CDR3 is TGCAGTGCTAGATCACTAGCGGAAATCACAGATACGCAGTATTTT.

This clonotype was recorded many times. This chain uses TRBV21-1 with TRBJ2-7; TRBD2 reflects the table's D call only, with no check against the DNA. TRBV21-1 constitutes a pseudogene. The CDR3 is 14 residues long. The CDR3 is CASSKGTSGYEQYF. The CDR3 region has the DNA TGTGCCAGCAGCAAAGGGACTAGCGGTTACGAGCAGTACTTC.

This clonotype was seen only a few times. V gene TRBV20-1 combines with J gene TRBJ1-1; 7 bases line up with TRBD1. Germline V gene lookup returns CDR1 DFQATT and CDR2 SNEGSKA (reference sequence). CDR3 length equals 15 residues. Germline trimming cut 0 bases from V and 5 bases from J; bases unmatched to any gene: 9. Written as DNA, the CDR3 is TGCAGTGCTAGAGAAAACGGGGACAGAAGGACTGAAGCTTTCTTT. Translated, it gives CSARENGDRRTEAFF.

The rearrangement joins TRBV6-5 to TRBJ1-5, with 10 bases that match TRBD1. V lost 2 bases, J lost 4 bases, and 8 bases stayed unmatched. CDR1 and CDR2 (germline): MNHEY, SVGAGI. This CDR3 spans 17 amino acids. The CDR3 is CASSYLGTGEANQPQHF. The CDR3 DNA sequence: TGTGCCAGCAGTTACCTTGGGACAGGGGAGGCTAATCAGCCCCAGCATTTT.

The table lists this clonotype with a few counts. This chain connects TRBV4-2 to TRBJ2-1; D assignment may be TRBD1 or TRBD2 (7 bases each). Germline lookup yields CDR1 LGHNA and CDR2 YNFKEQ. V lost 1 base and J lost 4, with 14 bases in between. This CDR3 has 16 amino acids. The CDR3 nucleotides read TGTGCCAGCAGCCAAGTCCCGCAGGGGGGGTACAATGAGCAGTTCTTC. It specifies CASSQVPQGGYNEQFF.

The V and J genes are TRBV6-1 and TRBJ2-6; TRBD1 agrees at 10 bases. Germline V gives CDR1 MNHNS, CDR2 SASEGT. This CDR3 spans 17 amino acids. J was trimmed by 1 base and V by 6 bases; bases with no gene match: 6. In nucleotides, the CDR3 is TGTGCCAGCAGGGGACAGGGGTACGTTTCTGGGGCCAACGTCCTGACTTTC. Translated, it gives CASRGQGYVSGANVLTF.

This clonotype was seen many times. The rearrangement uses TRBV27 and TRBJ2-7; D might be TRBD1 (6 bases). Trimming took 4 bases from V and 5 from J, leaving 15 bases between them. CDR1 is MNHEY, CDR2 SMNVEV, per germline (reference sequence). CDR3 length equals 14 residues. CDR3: CASSSQTGSNEQYF. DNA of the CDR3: TGTGCCAGCAGTTCCCAGACAGGCTCGAACGAGCAGTACTTC.

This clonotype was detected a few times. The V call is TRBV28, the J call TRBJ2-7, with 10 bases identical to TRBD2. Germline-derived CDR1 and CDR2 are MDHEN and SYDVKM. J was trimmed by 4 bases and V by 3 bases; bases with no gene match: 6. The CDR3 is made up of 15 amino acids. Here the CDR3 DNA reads TGTGCCAGCAGTTTTTCCAGCGGGGGGGAGTACGAGCAGTACTTC. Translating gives CASSFSSGGEYEQYF.

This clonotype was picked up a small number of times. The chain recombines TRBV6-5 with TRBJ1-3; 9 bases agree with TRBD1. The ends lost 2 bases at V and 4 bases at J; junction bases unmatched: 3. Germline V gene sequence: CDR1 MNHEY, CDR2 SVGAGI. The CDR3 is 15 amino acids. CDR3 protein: CASSYATGGGNTIYF. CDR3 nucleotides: TGTGCCAGCAGTTACGCCACAGGGGGCGGAAACACCATATATTTT.

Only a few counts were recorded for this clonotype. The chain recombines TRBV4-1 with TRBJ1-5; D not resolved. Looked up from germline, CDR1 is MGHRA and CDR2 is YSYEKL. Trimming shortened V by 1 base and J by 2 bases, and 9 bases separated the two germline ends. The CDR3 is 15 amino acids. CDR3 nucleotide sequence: TGCGCCAGCAGCCAAGCCGGAGCCGGCAATCAGCCCCAGCATTTT. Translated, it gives CASSQAGAGNQPQHF.

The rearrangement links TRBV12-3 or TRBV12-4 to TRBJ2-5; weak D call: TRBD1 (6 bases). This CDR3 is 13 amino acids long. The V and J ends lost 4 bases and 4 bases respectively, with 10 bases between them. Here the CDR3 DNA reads TGTGCCAGCAGTTCCGGGACAAGAGAGACCCAGTACTTC. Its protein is CASSSGTRETQYF.

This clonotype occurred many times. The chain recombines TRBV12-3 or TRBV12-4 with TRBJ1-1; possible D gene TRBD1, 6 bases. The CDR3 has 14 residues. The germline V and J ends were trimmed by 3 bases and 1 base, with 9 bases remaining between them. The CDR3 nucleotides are TGTGCCAGCAGTTTTCAGGGGCAGAACACTGAAGCTTTCTTT. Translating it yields CASSFQGQNTEAFF.

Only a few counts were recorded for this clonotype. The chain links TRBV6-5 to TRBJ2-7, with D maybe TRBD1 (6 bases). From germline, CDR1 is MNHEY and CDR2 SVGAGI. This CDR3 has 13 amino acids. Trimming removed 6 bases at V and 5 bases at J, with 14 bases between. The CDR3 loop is CASRLQGTNEQYF. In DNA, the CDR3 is TGTGCCAGCAGATTACAGGGTACCAACGAGCAGTACTTC.

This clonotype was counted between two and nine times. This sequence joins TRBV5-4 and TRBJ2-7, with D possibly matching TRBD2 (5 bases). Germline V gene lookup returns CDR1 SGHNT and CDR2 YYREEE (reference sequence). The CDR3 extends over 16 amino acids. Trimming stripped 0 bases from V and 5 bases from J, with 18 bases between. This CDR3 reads CASSLVSTMNSHEQYF. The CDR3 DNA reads TGTGCCAGCAGCTTGGTATCGACTATGAATTCTCACGAGCAGTACTTC. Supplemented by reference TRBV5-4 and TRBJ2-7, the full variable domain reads ETGVTQSPTHLIKTRGQQVTLRCSSQSGHNTVSWYQQALGQGPQFIFQYYREEENGRGNFPPRFSGLQFPNYSSELNVNALELDDSALYLCASSLVSTMNSHEQYFGPGTRLTVT.

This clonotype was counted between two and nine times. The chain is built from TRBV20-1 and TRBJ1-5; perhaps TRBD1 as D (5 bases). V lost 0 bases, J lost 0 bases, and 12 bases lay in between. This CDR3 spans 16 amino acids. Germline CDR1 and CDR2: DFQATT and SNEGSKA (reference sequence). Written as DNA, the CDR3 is TGCAGTGCTAGAGATCGACAGCAGAATAGCAATCAGCCCCAGCATTTT. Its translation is CSARDRQQNSNQPQHF.

In nucleotides, the CDR3 is TGTGCCAGCAGCCAAGGGGACGCGAGTCGGGGTTACGGCTACACCTTC. This codes for CASSQGDASRGYGYTF. This rearrangement joins TRBV4-2 to TRBJ1-2; weak D call: TRBD1 (5 bases). Trimming removed 1 base from V and 8 bases from J, with 20 bases in between. Germline V CDR1 and CDR2: LGHNA, YNFKEQ. The length of the CDR3 is 16 residues.

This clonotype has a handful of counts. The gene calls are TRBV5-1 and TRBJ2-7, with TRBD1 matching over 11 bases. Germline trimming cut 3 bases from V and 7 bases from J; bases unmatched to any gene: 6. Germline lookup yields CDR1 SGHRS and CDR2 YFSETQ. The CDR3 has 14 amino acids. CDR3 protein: CASSSGQGAEEQYF. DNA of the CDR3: TGCGCCAGCAGCTCCGGACAGGGGGCGGAGGAGCAGTACTTC. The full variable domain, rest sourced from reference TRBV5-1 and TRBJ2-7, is KAGVTQTPRYLIKTRGQQVTLSCSPISGHRSVSWYQQTPGQGLQFLFEYFSETQRNKGNFPGRFSGRQFSNSRSEMNVSTLELGDSALYLCASSSGQGAEEQYFGPGTRLTVT.

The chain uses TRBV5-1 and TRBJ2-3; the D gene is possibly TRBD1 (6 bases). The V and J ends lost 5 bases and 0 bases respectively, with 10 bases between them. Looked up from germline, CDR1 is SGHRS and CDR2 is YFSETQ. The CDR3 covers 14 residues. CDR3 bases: TGCGCCAGCAGGACAGGAGCTAGCACAGATACGCAGTATTTT. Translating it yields CASRTGASTDTQYF.